The clone carrying this TCR beta chain was observed a few times. Its antigen remains unknown. Every donor was a healthy person donating bone marrow. The data derive from a study of cytomegalovirus exposure and HLA in healthy donors. Study-wide points: Most TCR sequences showed up rarely, but some public TCRs showed up in many donors. The majority of CMV-associated TCR beta chains were reported as apparently HLA-restricted in a later analysis.

Per the germline V gene, CDR1 is MDHEN and CDR2 is SYDVKM. The CDR3 has 13 amino acids. Trimming shortened V by 5 bases and J by 3 bases, and 8 bases separated the two germline ends. Primers: 60 Vbeta forward and 13 Jbeta reverse. Sequenced by immunoSEQ multiplex PCR; TCRdb stores in-frame clones only, minus some. The profile shows approximately 210,000 clones, 70% to 80% of them singletons. The rearrangement links TRBV28 to TRBJ1-5; no clear D. Sequencing used PBMCs. This TCR derives from a woman between 50 and 59 years old in good health and CMV-seronegative. CDR3 region: CASSSGVNQPQHF. CDR3 coding DNA: TGTGCCAGCAGTAGTGGAGTCAATCAGCCCCAGCATTTT.